Each of the 9 T cell receptor beta chains below was sequenced from the same sample in a study of cytomegalovirus exposure and HLA in healthy donors. The study ran its PCR with 60 Vbeta and 13 Jbeta primers. Method: immunoSEQ multiplex PCR; TCRdb's copy keeps in-frame clones and lacks some. The sample records tens of thousands of clones, 80% to 90% being singletons. What was sequenced was PBMCs. These receptors were collected from a woman in her twenties or thirties in good health and CMV-seronegative.

In this sample, this clone turned up a few times. The chain has TRBV19 and TRBJ2-1; tentatively, D is TRBD1 (6 bases). The ends were cut back, 6 bases at V and 0 bases at J, with 12 bases in the middle. Germline CDR1 and CDR2: LNHDA and SQIVND (reference sequence). There are 15 residues in the CDR3. The CDR3 loop reads CASSRDRSSYNEQFF. CDR3 nucleotides: TGTGCCAGTAGCCGAGACAGGAGCTCCTACAATGAGCAGTTCTTC.

V gene TRBV23-1 combines with J gene TRBJ1-1, with 10 bases that match TRBD1. TRBV23-1 is treated as an ORF (open reading frame) with a function not yet certain. The CDR3 covers 17 residues. J was trimmed by 6 bases and V by 0 bases; bases with no gene match: 10. The CDR3, as DNA: TGCGCCAGCAGTCAATCAGACGTCGACAGGGGGCTGGCTGAAGCTTTCTTT. Translating gives CASSQSDVDRGLAEAFF.

The chain is built from TRBV23-1 and TRBJ2-1; D perhaps matches TRBD1 (5 bases). TRBV23-1 is noted as an ORF with a role that remains uncertain. V lost 0 bases and J 3 bases, leaving 9 bases between the germline ends. This CDR3 contains 15 residues. The CDR3 reads CASSQSRTYYNEQFF. The DNA of the CDR3 is TGCGCCAGCAGTCAATCGAGGACATACTACAATGAGCAGTTCTTC.

This chain uses TRBV9 with TRBJ2-7; TRBD2 matches at 8 bases. This CDR3 is 16 amino acids long. Germline CDR1 reads SGDLS; CDR2 reads YYNGEE. The J segment lost 2 bases and the V segment lost 1 base, leaving 8 bases of the junction unmatched. The CDR3 is CASSVFQAGETYEQYF. The DNA for the CDR3 is TGTGCCAGCAGCGTATTCCAAGCGGGGGAGACCTACGAGCAGTACTTC.

The chain recombines TRBV28 with TRBJ2-3, with D possibly matching TRBD2 (6 bases). The CDR3 runs to 14 residues. The V end was cut by 10 bases, the J end by 3 bases, with 17 bases between. CDR1 is MDHEN and CDR2 is SYDVKM in the germline V gene. The CDR3 loop is CATSAGLRTDTQYF. Here the CDR3 DNA reads TGTGCCACCAGCGCGGGGCTACGAACAGATACGCAGTATTTT.

The chain recombines TRBV5-8 with TRBJ2-1; TRBD2 matches 9 bases. V was pared by 0 bases and J by 3 bases, with 7 bases of the junction left unmatched. Germline loops: CDR1 SGHTS, CDR2 YDEGEE. The CDR3 consists of 17 residues. The CDR3 sequence: CASSLAPSRGGYNEQFF. The CDR3 DNA sequence: TGTGCCAGCAGCTTGGCCCCCTCGCGGGGGGGCTACAATGAGCAGTTCTTC.

The chain is built from TRBV27 and TRBJ2-3; TRBD2 agrees at 9 bases. The CDR3 contains 15 residues. From germline, CDR1 is MNHEY and CDR2 SMNVEV (reference sequence). The V and J ends lost 3 bases and 7 bases, in that order; junction bases with no gene match: 8. In nucleotides, the CDR3 is TGTGCCAGCAGTTTGGGGCGGGGGGGCCCAAATACGCAGTATTTT. It codes for CASSLGRGGPNTQYF.

This chain links TRBV6-5 with TRBJ2-7; D is unresolved. Germline CDR1 is MNHEY and CDR2 is SVGAGI. Trimming stripped 1 base from V and 5 bases from J, with 9 bases between. The CDR3 runs to 13 residues. The CDR3, as DNA: TGTGCCAGCAGTTACTTCCTTTCAGACGAGCAGTACTTC. Residues: CASSYFLSDEQYF.

The chain recombines TRBV2 with TRBJ1-2; 7 bases fit TRBD1. The CDR3 loop spans 13 amino acids. V dropped 7 bases and J dropped 6; count of bases not matched to a gene: 8. Germline V gene lookup returns CDR1 SNHLY and CDR2 FYNNEI. The CDR3 here is CASNKGAGDGYTF. CDR3 DNA: TGTGCCAGCAACAAGGGGGCAGGGGATGGCTACACCTTC.